The rows below give T cell receptor beta chains drawn from one sample of a study of shared T cell receptors in the human thymus. Some clones are missing from TCRdb's copy, which holds only in-frame ones; the method was immunoSEQ multiplex PCR. Found here are around 340,000 clones, more than 85% of them singletons; the top ten hold roughly 0.02%. Sequencing input: thymocytes. These receptors all come from a human donor. Each CDR3 is given without its conserved first and last residue.

v_call cdr3_aa
TRBV28 ASSFRRDPSRASYEQY
TRBV20-1 SDKRVSGYT
TRBV9 ASSVGAGQIEQY
TRBV5-4 ASSQDLSGLADNNEQF
TRBV5-1 ASSLWDSNTEAF
TRBV7-9 ASSRWPGTATEAF
TRBV7-9 ASSLIGQDPDTQY
TRBV14 ASSQDPTGNYGYT
TRBV2 ASSGGRYGVYEQY
TRBV7-6 ASSLAGEKSSGNTIY
TRBV10-3 AIRMTGGSAEAF
TRBV28 ASSQTGANVLT
TRBV6-4 ACFAGGPTDTQY
TRBV28 ASSSSGEYRPRTSGNTIY
TRBV7-9 ASSLIRTGRDQPQH
TRBV7-2 ASSLGGVDYGYT
TRBV4-3 ASSQGGTRNTGELF